The 32 T cell receptor beta chains listed next were all sequenced from one sample in a study of response to subunit inactivated influenza vaccine. Via MiXCR, TCRdb re-called the RT-PCR reads, giving one row per CDR3 protein. The top ten hold about an eighth of the sample, which has 400,000 to 650,000 distinct CDR3 sequences, approximately 7.2% seen once. Sequencing was performed on PBMCs from blood, taken less than 30 months after vaccination. All receptors come from a man in his fifties or sixties who received an inactivated influenza vaccine.

In this sample, this clonotype turned up many times. The V gene is TRBV10-3, the J gene TRBJ1-5, with TRBD1 matching 8 bases. The germline V gene has CDR1 ENHRY and CDR2 SYGVKD. After removal of 1 base from V and 8 bases from J, the junction contained 1 base not matched to a gene. CDR3 length: 13 amino acids. DNA of the CDR3: TGTGCCATCAGTGAGTGGACAGGGAAGCCCCAGCATTTT. As protein: CAISEWTGKPQHF.

Details on this clonotype: A much larger clone lies a single base off, so this may be a read error. This rearrangement joins TRBV24-1 to TRBJ2-1, with TRBD2 identical over 8 bases. The CDR3 sequence is 14 residues long. Germline CDR1 reads KGHDR; CDR2 reads SFDVKD. Unmatched junction bases numbered 5, after V lost 3 bases and J lost 8 bases. CDR3 DNA sequence: TGTGCCACCAGTGATGGCGGGAGGCTCCATGAGCAGTTCTTC. Translating it yields CATSDGGRLHEQFF.

In regard to this clonotype: One end of the junction varies from germline; a read error may be responsible. V gene TRBV6-2 or TRBV6-3 combines with J gene TRBJ2-1; 9 bases line up with TRBD1. Germline-derived CDR1 and CDR2 are MNHEY and SVGEGT. The CDR3 consists of 14 residues. This CDR3 is CGSNPGTGRNEQFF. In DNA form, the CDR3 reads TGTGGCAGCAACCCCGGGACAGGGCGCAATGAGCAGTTCTTC.

This clonotype was counted at least ten times. The J gene is TRBJ2-5, the V gene TRBV7-2; 8 bases fit TRBD1. CDR1 is SGHTA, CDR2 FQGNSA, per germline. The CDR3 contains 13 residues. V was clipped by 4 bases and J by 2 bases; unmatched bases: 0. CDR3 nucleotides: TGTGCCAGCAGCTGGACAGGGCAAGAGACCCAGTACTTC. Its protein product is CASSWTGQETQYF.

Only a few counts were recorded for this clonotype. This chain connects TRBV12-3 or TRBV12-4 to TRBJ2-7; D might be TRBD2 (5 bases). The length of the CDR3 is 15 residues. The V gene lost 1 base and the J gene lost 6 bases, with 16 bases spanning the gap. The CDR3 spells CASSLESGVRGEQYF. CDR3 nucleotide sequence: TGTGCCAGCAGTTTAGAATCCGGGGTTAGAGGCGAGCAGTACTTC.

The rearrangement uses TRBV9 and TRBJ2-1; maybe TRBD2 (7 bases). The germline gives CDR1 SGDLS, CDR2 YYNGEE. The CDR3 is 15 amino acids. Trimming took 0 bases from V and 11 from J, leaving 18 bases between them. The CDR3 sequence: CASSVDGGALRKQFF. As DNA, the CDR3 is TGTGCCAGCAGCGTAGATGGGGGGGCATTAAGGAAGCAGTTCTTC. The whole variable domain, remainder taken from reference TRBV9 and TRBJ2-1, is DSGVTQTPKHLITATGQRVTLRCSPRSGDLSVYWYQQSLDQGLQFLIQYYNGEERAKGNILERFSAQQFPDLHSELNLSSLELGDSALYFCASSVDGGALRKQFFGPGTRLTVL.

The chain links TRBV7-6 to TRBJ2-7; the match to TRBD2 covers 9 bases. Germline assignment: CDR1 SGHVS and CDR2 FNYEAQ. Trimming at V came to 8 bases and at J to 7 bases, leaving 12 bases not matched to a gene. The CDR3 runs 14 residues. CDR3 bases: TGTGCCAGCGGGGACGTCCTAGCGGGGTCAGAGCAGTACTTC. Translation: CASGDVLAGSEQYF.

The gene calls are TRBV20-1 and TRBJ2-7, with unresolved D. The V gene lost 3 bases and the J gene lost 6 bases, with 24 bases spanning the gap. Germline CDR1 reads DFQATT; CDR2 reads SNEGSKA (reference sequence). This CDR3 contains 16 residues. The CDR3 loop reads CSASVRFQGYFREQYF. The CDR3 DNA sequence: TGCAGTGCTAGCGTTAGGTTTCAAGGGTATTTCCGCGAGCAGTACTTC.

This clonotype was recorded a few times. This sequence joins TRBV7-3 and TRBJ2-7; possibly TRBD2 for D (5 bases). V shed 5 bases and J shed 6 bases, with 17 bases lying between them. CDR3 length: 14 amino acids. Per the germline V gene, CDR1 is SGHTA and CDR2 is FQGTGA. This chain's CDR3 is CASSPAGSSSEQYF. The CDR3 nucleotides are TGTGCCAGCAGCCCGGCGGGCTCTTCGTCCGAGCAGTACTTC.

The sample holds a few counts of this clonotype. The J gene is TRBJ2-7, the V gene TRBV5-1; D tentatively reads TRBD1 or TRBD2 (5 bases each). V was trimmed by 1 base and J by 2 bases, leaving 16 bases between them. This CDR3 region has 16 residues. Germline lookup yields CDR1 SGHRS and CDR2 YFSETQ. CDR3 bases: TGCGCCAGCAGCTTGAGGGGCTCAGGGACCACCTACGAGCAGTACTTC. Amino acids: CASSLRGSGTTYEQYF.

This clonotype was observed many times. The genes are TRBV7-2 and TRBJ1-5; TRBD1 agrees at 10 bases. Unmatched junction bases numbered 2, after V lost 5 bases and J lost 4 bases. This CDR3 spans 14 amino acids. Germline V gives CDR1 SGHTA, CDR2 FQGNSA. Here the CDR3 DNA reads TGTGCCAGCAGCCGGGACAGGGGAAATCAGCCCCAGCATTTT. Its protein product is CASSRDRGNQPQHF.

This clonotype was seen ten or more times. V is TRBV20-1 and J is TRBJ2-7; D not resolved. The CDR3 contains 14 residues. Germline loops: CDR1 DFQATT, CDR2 SNEGSKA (reference sequence). Trimming pared 3 bases from V and 2 bases from J, leaving 14 bases between. The CDR3 reads CSASSGPVAYEQYF. CDR3 bases: TGCAGTGCTAGTTCCGGGCCAGTTGCCTACGAGCAGTACTTC.

This clonotype has ten or more counts. The CDR3 nucleotides read TGCAGTGCTAGACCCAGGGGCCGGGGAACTGAAGCTTTCTTT. It specifies CSARPRGRGTEAFF. V usage is TRBV20-1 and J usage is TRBJ1-1, with D possibly matching TRBD1 (6 bases). V was cut by 2 bases and J by 5 bases, with 15 bases left in between. The CDR3 totals 14 residues. Germline V gene data show CDR1 as DFQATT and CDR2 as SNEGSKA (reference sequence).

This clonotype showed up many times. The chain couples TRBV3-1 to TRBJ2-7; D perhaps matches TRBD2 (6 bases). This CDR3 region has 16 residues. Germline assignment: CDR1 LGHDT and CDR2 YNNKEL (reference sequence). V lost 5 bases, J lost 4 bases, and 21 bases lay in between. CDR3 amino acids: CASSGSGRGMGYEQYF. The CDR3 region has the DNA TGTGCCAGCAGCGGGTCGGGACGGGGGATGGGGTACGAGCAGTACTTC.

This clonotype was observed a few times. This chain joins TRBV6-1 and TRBJ2-7, with D tentatively TRBD1 or TRBD2 (6 bases each). Trimming stripped 10 bases from V and 1 base from J, with 20 bases between. The CDR3 has 15 residues. Germline V gives CDR1 MNHNS, CDR2 SASEGT. The CDR3 DNA is TGTGCCACCTCGTGGATGACAGGACTATCCTACGAGCAGTACTTC. It codes for CATSWMTGLSYEQYF.

This clonotype occurred a few times. The chain carries TRBV20-1 and TRBJ2-7, with D possibly matching TRBD1 (6 bases). The CDR3 contains 14 residues. Germline V gives CDR1 DFQATT, CDR2 SNEGSKA (reference sequence). V was cut by 3 bases and J by 2 bases, with 14 bases left in between. The CDR3 DNA follows: TGCAGTGCTAGCTCGCAGGGGAGTGCCTACGAGCAGTACTTC. Amino acids: CSASSQGSAYEQYF.

This clonotype has a count of ten or more. V is TRBV6-6 and J is TRBJ2-2; no clear D. Germline V CDR1 and CDR2: MNHNY, SVGAGI (reference sequence). V was pared by 5 bases and J by 5 bases, with 15 bases between. The CDR3 is made up of 15 amino acids. The CDR3 DNA reads TGTGCCAGCAGTCCACTGAATGCTGGAACCGGGGAGCTGTTTTTT. Its protein product is CASSPLNAGTGELFF.

This clonotype has ten or more counts. This sequence joins TRBV27 and TRBJ1-5; D is perhaps TRBD1 (5 bases). The CDR3 is made up of 15 amino acids. V was clipped by 2 bases and J by 2 bases, with 10 bases between them. The germline V gene encodes CDR1 MNHEY and CDR2 SMNVEV (reference sequence). The CDR3 is CASSLQGGGNQPQHF. The CDR3 nucleotides are TGTGCCAGCAGTTTACAGGGAGGCGGCAATCAGCCCCAGCATTTT.

The chain recombines TRBV4-2 with TRBJ1-5; D unclear. The CDR3 is 14 residues long. The germline V gene encodes CDR1 LGHNA and CDR2 YNFKEQ. Trimming removed 3 bases from V and 1 base from J, with 7 bases in between. CDR3 sequence: CASSQIGSNQPQHF. CDR3 coding DNA: TGTGCCAGCAGCCAGATAGGGAGCAATCAGCCCCAGCATTTT.

This clonotype was observed many times. The CDR3 loop reads CASRSQGSQPQHF. In nucleotides, the CDR3 is TGTGCCAGCAGATCACAGGGTAGTCAGCCCCAGCATTTT. The chain joins TRBV12-3 or TRBV12-4 to TRBJ1-5; a weak D match, TRBD1 (6 bases). The CDR3 has 13 amino acids. V was clipped by 6 bases and J by 6 bases, with 12 bases between them.

This clonotype showed up many times. The chain has TRBV10-3 and TRBJ2-1; perhaps TRBD1 as D (6 bases). The V gene's germline CDR1 is ENHRY and CDR2 SYGVKD. The CDR3 sequence is 14 residues long. V shed 2 bases and J shed 6 bases, with 11 bases lying between them. This CDR3 is CAISEGQSPNEQFF. The CDR3 DNA is TGTGCCATCAGTGAGGGACAGAGCCCCAATGAGCAGTTCTTC.

The rearrangement uses TRBV27 and TRBJ2-2; no clear D gene. The CDR3 is 18 amino acids. The ends were cut back, 5 bases at V and 3 bases at J, with 22 bases in the middle. Germline V gives CDR1 MNHEY, CDR2 SMNVEV (reference sequence). CDR3 amino acids: CASSPPPSSLEHTGELFF. Here the CDR3 DNA reads TGTGCCAGCAGTCCACCCCCGAGTTCCCTTGAGCACACCGGGGAGCTGTTTTTT.

V gene TRBV30 combines with J gene TRBJ1-5; D is undetermined. The CDR3 spans 12 residues. The V end was cut by 0 bases, the J end by 6 bases, with 6 bases between. CDR1 GTSNPN and CDR2 SVGIG come from the germline V gene (reference sequence). The CDR3 sequence is CAWSVQSQPQHF. As DNA, the CDR3 is TGTGCCTGGAGTGTGCAAAGTCAGCCCCAGCATTTT. The whole variable domain, filled in from reference TRBV30 and TRBJ1-5, reads SQTIHQWPATLVQPVGSPLSLECTVEGTSNPNLYWYRQAAGRGLQLLFYSVGIGQISSEVPQNLSASRPQDRQFILSSKKLLLSDSGFYLCAWSVQSQPQHFGDGTRLSIL.

This clonotype was counted ten times or more. J is TRBJ2-7 and V is TRBV5-1; the match to TRBD1 covers 10 bases. Trimming removed 6 bases from V and 1 base from J; junction bases left unmatched: 7. The CDR3 extends over 15 amino acids. Germline CDR1 is SGHRS and CDR2 is YFSETQ. Here the CDR3 DNA reads TGCGCCAGCAATCCGGGACAGGGGTTGTCCTACGAGCAGTACTTC. This encodes CASNPGQGLSYEQYF. Full variable domain (rest looked up from reference TRBV5-1 and TRBJ2-7): KAGVTQTPRYLIKTRGQQVTLSCSPISGHRSVSWYQQTPGQGLQFLFEYFSETQRNKGNFPGRFSGRQFSNSRSEMNVSTLELGDSALYLCASNPGQGLSYEQYFGPGTRLTVT.

This clonotype was observed a few times. The rearrangement uses TRBV18 and TRBJ2-7; TRBD2 matches at 11 bases. The junction had 15 bases not matched to a gene; V was cut back by 6 bases and J by 5 bases. The CDR3 runs to 17 residues. The germline V gene has CDR1 KGHSH and CDR2 LQKENI. This CDR3 is CASSPSSASGRSHEQYF. The CDR3 DNA reads as TGTGCCAGCTCCCCATCGTCGGCTAGCGGGAGGTCCCACGAGCAGTACTTC.

This clonotype appeared many times. The DNA for the CDR3 is TGCAGTGCTAGGAAGAGGCGGGAGAACACTGAAGCTTTCTTT. This gives the protein CSARKRRENTEAFF. The V call is TRBV20-1, the J call TRBJ1-1, with no clear D. The germline CDR1 and CDR2 sequences are DFQATT and SNEGSKA (reference sequence). This CDR3 region has 14 residues. The germline V and J ends were trimmed by 3 bases and 1 base, with 12 bases remaining between them.

This clonotype was recorded at least ten times. This sequence joins TRBV7-2 and TRBJ2-3, with 8 nucleotides matching TRBD2. Germline-derived CDR1 and CDR2 are SGHTA and FQGNSA. The CDR3 contains 15 residues. The V gene end was trimmed by 5 bases and the J gene end by 2 bases; junction bases not matched to a gene: 6. The CDR3 loop reads CASSARGGHTDTQYF. CDR3 nucleotides: TGTGCCAGCAGCGCCCGGGGGGGCCACACAGATACGCAGTATTTT.

This clonotype appeared many times. This sequence joins TRBV12-3 or TRBV12-4 and TRBJ2-1, with D perhaps being TRBD1 or TRBD2 (5 bases each). The CDR3 length is 14 residues. With 5 bases removed from V and 1 base from J, the gap between germline ends came to 9 bases. CDR3: CASSRDGSYNEQFF. CDR3 coding DNA: TGTGCCAGCAGTCGGGACGGTTCCTACAATGAGCAGTTCTTC.

The rearrangement joins TRBV20-1 to TRBJ2-1; 7 bases match TRBD2. Trimming took 2 bases from V and 5 from J; bases not matched to a gene: 6. Looked up from germline, CDR1 is DFQATT and CDR2 is SNEGSKA (reference sequence). The CDR3 contains 14 residues. This CDR3 reads CSARSLAVNNEQFF. Here the CDR3 DNA reads TGCAGTGCTAGAAGTCTAGCGGTCAACAATGAGCAGTTCTTC.

This clonotype was counted a few times. V is TRBV5-1 and J is TRBJ1-4, with 9 bases that match TRBD1. Germline CDR1 and CDR2: SGHRS and YFSETQ. This CDR3 contains 14 residues. Losses at the gene ends were 4 bases for V and 6 bases for J; bases not matched to a gene: 4. The CDR3 spells CASSNTGGDEKLFF. In DNA, the CDR3 is TGCGCCAGCAGCAATACAGGGGGCGATGAAAAACTGTTTTTT.

At least ten counts were recorded for this clonotype. This chain joins TRBV6-2 or TRBV6-3 and TRBJ1-5; D remains ambiguous. CDR1 and CDR2 (germline): MNHEY, SVGEGT. Trimming took 6 bases from V and 0 from J, leaving 12 bases between them. This CDR3 comprises 15 residues. DNA for the CDR3: TGTGCCAGCAGAAGAGGGCAACATAGCAATCAGCCCCAGCATTTT. Translation gives CASRRGQHSNQPQHF.

V and J are TRBV20-1 and TRBJ1-4; D call uncertain. Germline CDR1 is DFQATT and CDR2 is SNEGSKA (reference sequence). V was shortened by 0 bases and J by 8 bases, with 10 bases between the two germline ends. The CDR3 has 13 residues. CDR3 sequence reads: CSAREGGEEKLFF. CDR3 in DNA: TGCAGTGCTAGAGAAGGCGGAGAGGAAAAACTGTTTTTT.